Described below is a single T cell receptor (beta chain) sequence and its context. Its antigen remains unknown. This entry comes from a study of cytomegalovirus exposure and HLA in healthy donors. V was clipped by 7 bases and J by 6 bases; unmatched bases: 8. Germline CDR1 and CDR2: LNHDA and SQIVND (reference sequence). The CDR3 is 13 residues long. 60 Vbeta and 13 Jbeta primers were used in PCR. This table comes from immunoSEQ multiplex PCR, and its TCRdb copy is limited to in-frame clones, with some not included. Of under 150,000 clones in the sample, approximately 89% were seen once. General observations from the study: Later work associated 17,000 or so TCR beta sequences with HLA alleles at 0.05 false discovery rate.

J is TRBJ1-2 and V is TRBV19; 7 bases line up with TRBD1. This receptor was taken from a woman aged 30 to 39 in good health and CMV-seropositive. Sequencing used PBMCs. The CDR3, as DNA: TGTGCCAGTATTCCTCAGGGGGAGGATGGCTACACCTTC. Translated: CASIPQGEDGYTF. Based on the CDR3 plus reference TRBV19 and TRBJ1-2, the full variable domain is DGGITQSPKYLFRKEGQNVTLSCEQNLNHDAMYWYRQDPGQGLRLIYYSQIVNDFQKGDIAEGYSVSREKKESFPLTVTSAQKNPTAFYLCASIPQGEDGYTFGSGTRLTVV.